This TCR beta chain is drawn from a study of CD8+ T cells in alopecia areata. Broader study findings: Sequence data from scalp samples additionally include resident alphabeta T cells of normal skin. Between patients, shared TCR sequences were less clear than in mice. This was possibly due in part to HLA diversity in the patient population.

The treatment was: oral pan-JAK inhibitor, 5-10 mg twice daily. Lesional scalp tissue (obtained by punch biopsy) and peripheral blood were collected from alopecia areata patients. Trimming took off 3 bases at V and 0 bases at J, with 8 bases between the two ends. The CDR3 is made up of 13 amino acids. Germline assignment: CDR1 GTSNPN and CDR2 SVGIG (reference sequence). RNA was isolated and reverse transcribed to cDNA, the sequencing template. The repertoire was sequenced with immunoSEQ multiplex PCR; TCRdb's copy has only in-frame clones and lacks some. The sample shows around 290,000 clones, 58% of them seen only once. To note about this clone: What it recognizes is unknown.

This sample comprised CD4+ T cells sorted from blood, obtained at week 24, from a patient treated with tofacitinib. This receptor was taken from a human donor with alopecia areata. J is TRBJ1-1 and V is TRBV30; D remains unclear. The CDR3, as DNA: TGTGCCTGGAGCGCCAGAGTGAACACTGAAGCTTTCTTT. Its translation is CAWSARVNTEAFF.